The entry below gives a single T cell receptor (beta chain) sequence along with its context. The source of the sample is a study of T cells after somatic rescue of genetic block. The assay was immunoSEQ multiplex PCR, and TCRdb's table has in-frame clones only and misses some. The sample shows some 68,000 clones, approximately 91% of them seen only once. The germline V gene has CDR1 SGDLS and CDR2 YYNGEE. The CDR3 consists of 15 residues. V lost 7 bases and J 2 bases, leaving 13 bases between the germline ends. The V gene is TRBV9, the J gene TRBJ2-6; D gene unclear. The sample comprised peripheral blood mononuclear cells (PBMCs). This sequence originates from a man aged 25 to 40. The CDR3 here is CASSPGPPGANVLTF. The CDR3 bases are TGTGCCAGCTCTCCGGGTCCTCCTGGGGCCAACGTCCTGACTTTC.